This is a list of T cell receptor beta chains from one sample in a study of beta chain features in type 1 diabetes. The table came from immunoSEQ multiplex PCR; TCRdb's copy has only in-frame clones and leaves some out. The table records 450,000 or so clones, 10% to 12% of them present only once. Input material: naive CD4+ T cells from blood. All receptors derive from a woman aged 18-35 years in good health. Each CDR3 is given with its conserved first and last residue. D genes are given only for firm matches. Part of the rows lack a size; the others show once, few, many or a class for expanded clones.

d_call: -; j_call: TRBJ2-5; clone_size: few; v_call: TRBV14; cdr3_nt: TGTGCCAGCAGCCAAGACCGGGGGCCCCCAGGGACCCAGTACTTC; cdr3_aa: CASSQDRGPPGTQYF
d_call: -; j_call: TRBJ2-7; clone_size: few; v_call: TRBV5-1; cdr3_nt: TGCGCCAGCAGCCTGGACCATTACTCCTACGAGCAGTACTTC; cdr3_aa: CASSLDHYSYEQYF
d_call: -; j_call: TRBJ2-1; clone_size: -; v_call: TRBV5-1; cdr3_nt: TGCGCCAGCAGCTTGGTTGCGAGTAGTGACCTAGGAGGCGATGAGCAGTTCTTC; cdr3_aa: CASSLVASSDLGGDEQFF
d_call: -; j_call: TRBJ2-3; clone_size: -; v_call: TRBV12-5; cdr3_nt: TGTGCTAGTGGTTTGGTACTAGGCGGGAGCACAGATACGCAGTATTTT; cdr3_aa: CASGLVLGGSTDTQYF
d_call: -; j_call: TRBJ2-7; clone_size: few; v_call: TRBV10-3; cdr3_nt: TGTGCCATCAGTGCTGACTCGGAGCAGTACTTC; cdr3_aa: CAISADSEQYF
d_call: TRBD1; j_call: TRBJ1-1; clone_size: few; v_call: TRBV29-1; cdr3_nt: TGCAGCGGGGGACAGGGAGCCATGAACACTGAAGCTTTCTTT; cdr3_aa: CSGGQGAMNTEAFF
d_call: -; j_call: TRBJ1-4; clone_size: few; v_call: TRBV4-1; cdr3_nt: TGCGCCAGCAGCCAACCGGGACACAGGAATGAAAAACTGTTTTTT; cdr3_aa: CASSQPGHRNEKLFF
d_call: -; j_call: TRBJ2-5; clone_size: few; v_call: TRBV6-5; cdr3_nt: TGTGCCAGCAGTTACGCTGGGCTAGTGGGAGAGACCCAGTACTTC; cdr3_aa: CASSYAGLVGETQYF
d_call: -; j_call: TRBJ1-2; clone_size: few; v_call: TRBV7-9; cdr3_nt: TGTGCCAGCAGCTTAGCGGGACTAGAGAATGGCTACACCTTC; cdr3_aa: CASSLAGLENGYTF
d_call: TRBD1; j_call: TRBJ2-5; clone_size: -; v_call: TRBV27; cdr3_nt: TGTGCCAGCAGTACGATCGGGACAGGGGGACAGACCCAGTACTTC; cdr3_aa: CASSTIGTGGQTQYF
d_call: TRBD1; j_call: TRBJ2-1; clone_size: few; v_call: TRBV25-1; cdr3_nt: TGTGCCAGCAGGGACAGGGGGCGACCTAAGCAGTTCTTC; cdr3_aa: CASRDRGRPKQFF
d_call: -; j_call: TRBJ1-2; clone_size: -; v_call: TRBV30; cdr3_nt: TGTGCCTGGAGTGCAAGGCACTATGGCTACACCTTC; cdr3_aa: CAWSARHYGYTF